The 2 T cell receptor beta chains presented below share a single source sample, sequenced in a study of blood T cell repertoires in COVID-19. Generated by immunoSEQ multiplex PCR, the TCRdb table keeps only in-frame clones and is missing some. Among 70,000 to 95,000 clones, approximately 92% were seen once, and the ten largest hold around 6%. Sequencing was carried out using peripheral blood. Receptor source: an older woman with active COVID-19.

The sample holds a few counts of this clone. The chain is built from TRBV5-6 and TRBJ1-1; 12 nucleotides align to TRBD1. CDR3 size: 14 residues. From germline, CDR1 is SGHDT and CDR2 YYEEEE. The trim removed 4 bases at V and 10 bases at J, leaving 8 bases unmatched. The CDR3 sequence is CASSRGTGGARAFF. In DNA form, the CDR3 reads TGTGCCAGCAGCCGCGGGACAGGGGGCGCCCGAGCTTTCTTT.

The sample holds a few counts of this clone. This chain connects TRBV4-1 to TRBJ1-3, with D possibly matching TRBD1 (6 bases). The CDR3 consists of 14 residues. Per germline, CDR1 MGHRA and CDR2 YSYEKL. V was trimmed by 3 bases and J by 4 bases, leaving 10 bases between them. This CDR3 is CASSHGQLGNTIYF. CDR3 bases: TGCGCCAGCAGCCACGGACAGCTAGGAAACACCATATATTTT.